Listed here are 2 T cell receptor beta chains from one sample, sequenced in a study of human T cells and chemical hapten exposure listed by TCRdb under 2021. In light of the paper, this sample's time point label describes: patch test 3, about 24 weeks after DPC sensitization. The treatment or condition label, read with the paper, signifies: therapeutic diphenylcyclopropenone sensitization with weekly scalp DPC. The method behind the library was RACE. Sequencing instrument: NextSeq 500. The public reads were run again by TCRdb, first through fastp at Q25 and then through MiXCR, and only productive beta chains were kept. CDR3 protein sequences are deduplicated, and each keeps its most common genes and DNA. For this sample there are about 120,000 distinct CDR3 sequences; around 11% appear just once. The ten biggest clones cover roughly 2.3% of the sample. This material consisted of whole blood, taken in connection with sensitization to the hapten diphenylcyclopropenone (DPC). The source of these receptors is a woman in her fifties or sixties with alopecia areata. Some clones in this sample may be carry-over from other donors' samples.

This clonotype was seen a handful of times. The chain carries TRBV2 and TRBJ1-5; D is possibly TRBD1 (6 bases). The CDR3 is made up of 13 amino acids. V was cut by 6 bases and J by 7 bases, with 13 bases left in between. In germline, CDR1 is SNHLY, CDR2 FYNNEI. The CDR3 DNA sequence: TGTGCCAGCAGCCTAGGGGGGCAGCAGCCCCAGCATTTT. Its translation: CASSLGGQQPQHF.

This clonotype came up many times. This sequence joins TRBV4-2 and TRBJ2-2, with D unclear. The germline V gene has CDR1 LGHNA and CDR2 YNFKEQ. The V and J ends lost 0 bases and 4 bases respectively, with 12 bases between them. The CDR3 runs 16 residues. Here the CDR3 reads CASSQDIEPLTGELFF. As DNA, the CDR3 is TGTGCCAGCAGCCAAGATATTGAACCACTCACCGGGGAGCTGTTTTTT.